This T cell receptor beta chain appears in the sequencing data of a study of blood T cell repertoires in COVID-19. In the study overall: Spain, Italy and the United States supplied samples that represented acute and convalescent COVID-19. The cDNA or gDNA used as material had been derived from T cells, B-cell-depleted T cells, or PBMCs.

Deletions cut 0 bases from V and 6 bases from J, with 13 bases between. The CDR3 runs to 16 residues. CDR1 and CDR2 (germline): SGDLS, YYNGEE. In the authors' methods: Reference gene primers were amplified, and this amplification served to estimate nucleated cell counts. The method was immunoSEQ multiplex PCR; TCRdb's version includes in-frame clones alone and lacks a portion of them. That table supplies the V and J calls and clone size; D and trimming were determined from the DNA. The table has roughly 180,000 clones, 70% to 85% seen once. The chain uses TRBV9 and TRBJ1-6; possibly TRBD1 for D (6 bases). What was sequenced was peripheral blood. The source is a woman aged 25-40 years with acute or convalescent COVID-19. The CDR3 reads CASSVAGGAGNSPLHF. The CDR3 region has the DNA TGTGCCAGCAGCGTAGCGGGGGGGGCGGGTAATTCACCCCTCCACTTT.